This is a list of T cell receptor beta chains from one sample in a study of blood T cell repertoires in COVID-19. Sequenced by immunoSEQ multiplex PCR; TCRdb stores in-frame clones only, minus some. The sample has approximately 170,000 clones; just over 85% are singletons. The specimen sequenced was peripheral blood. These receptors were taken from a man aged 50 or older with active or convalescent COVID-19. The CDR3 runs from the conserved cysteine through the conserved F or W. A D gene is named only where the DNA matches it firmly. Size values are once, few and many counts, or a class for expanded clones, and some rows have none.

d_call cdr3_length clone_size j_call v_call cdr3_aa cdr3_nt
- 13 - TRBJ1-2 TRBV7-2 CASSLEAAYGYTF TGTGCCAGCAGCTTAGAGGCGGCTTATGGCTACACCTTC
TRBD2 15 - TRBJ2-5 TRBV7-9 CASSVPGLPQETQYF TGTGCCAGCAGCGTACCGGGACTACCTCAAGAGACCCAGTACTTC
- 15 - TRBJ2-3 TRBV6-2/TRBV6-3 CASSYRAAGRGTQYF TGTGCCAGCAGTTACCGCGCGGCGGGGCGAGGTACGCAGTATTTT
- 13 - TRBJ1-1 TRBV5-1 CASGRGGQIEAFF TGCGCCAGCGGACGGGGAGGGCAGATTGAAGCTTTCTTT
- 11 - TRBJ2-7 TRBV13 CASSILYEQYF TGTGCCAGCAGCATACTATACGAGCAGTACTTC
TRBD1 15 - TRBJ2-1 TRBV5-4 CASSLAGQGHNEQFF TGTGCCAGCAGCTTGGCGGGACAGGGTCACAATGAGCAGTTCTTC
TRBD2 13 - TRBJ2-5 TRBV24-1 CATSREGRETQYF TGTGCCACCAGCCGGGAGGGCCGGGAGACCCAGTACTTC
TRBD1 14 - TRBJ1-5 TRBV18 CASSRSTGLQPQHF TGTGCCAGCTCACGCTCGACAGGGCTCCAGCCCCAGCATTTT
TRBD2 14 - TRBJ2-2 TRBV3-1/TRBV3-2 CASSRGGSTGELFF TGTGCCAGCAGCCGAGGCGGGAGCACCGGGGAGCTGTTTTTT
TRBD1 15 - TRBJ1-2 TRBV6-5 CASSPTGQTNYGYTF TGTGCCAGCAGTCCGACGGGACAGACTAACTATGGCTACACCTTC
- 13 once TRBJ2-3 TRBV19 CASRKAGTDTQYF TGTGCCAGTAGGAAGGCGGGCACAGATACGCAGTATTTT
TRBD1 15 - TRBJ2-1 TRBV9 CASSAGTGGYNEQFF TGTGCCAGCAGCGCCGGGACAGGGGGTTACAATGAGCAGTTCTTC
- 16 - TRBJ1-4 TRBV6-1 CASSEAWDSSHEKLFF TGTGCCAGCAGTGAGGCCTGGGACTCATCCCATGAAAAACTGTTTTTT
TRBD1 13 - TRBJ1-4 TRBV18 CASATGAVEKLFF TGTGCCAGCGCGACAGGGGCGGTTGAAAAACTGTTTTTT
- 15 - TRBJ2-1 TRBV9 CASSVAAQRYNEQFF TGTGCCAGCAGCGTAGCAGCCCAGCGCTACAATGAGCAGTTCTTC
- 15 - TRBJ1-2 TRBV4-3 CASSQVGRDLYGYTF TGCGCCAGCAGCCAAGTGGGCAGGGATCTATATGGCTACACCTTC
- 15 - TRBJ1-4 TRBV7-6 CASSLMTGENEKLFF TGTGCCAGCAGCTTGATGACAGGTGAAAATGAAAAACTGTTTTTT
- 12 - TRBJ1-2 TRBV9 CASAPGNYGYTF TGTGCCAGCGCCCCAGGGAACTATGGCTACACCTTC
- 14 once TRBJ1-6 TRBV9 CASSEGVLNSPLHF TGTGCCAGCAGCGAGGGGGTACTGAATTCACCCCTCCACTTT
TRBD2 15 once TRBJ2-1 TRBV19 CASRTASGINNEQFF TGTGCCAGTAGGACGGCTAGCGGGATTAACAATGAGCAGTTCTTC
- 14 - TRBJ1-4 TRBV29-1 CSTNHRGTGEKLFF TGCAGCACAAACCACCGGGGGACTGGTGAAAAACTGTTTTTT
- 12 - TRBJ1-1 TRBV29-1 CSVVQVNTEAFF TGCAGCGTTGTACAGGTGAACACTGAAGCTTTCTTT
TRBD1 13 - TRBJ1-2 TRBV5-4 CASSQDRSYGYTF TGTGCCAGCAGCCAGGACAGGTCCTATGGCTACACCTTC
TRBD2 14 - TRBJ2-1 TRBV29-1 CSVRWETKREGTFF TGCAGCGTCAGGTGGGAGACTAAGCGGGAGGGCACGTTCTTC
- 15 - TRBJ2-2 TRBV5-1 CASSLEGRSTGELFF TGCGCCAGCAGCTTGGAGGGGCGCAGTACCGGGGAGCTGTTTTTT
- 12 once TRBJ2-3 TRBV4-2 CASSKHSDTQYF TGTGCCAGCAGCAAGCACTCAGATACGCAGTATTTT
- 12 - TRBJ1-1 TRBV9 CASSRMNTEAFF TGTGCCAGCAGCCGTATGAACACTGAAGCTTTCTTT
TRBD2 16 once TRBJ2-3 TRBV5-1 CASSLWASGRTDTQYF TGCGCCAGCTCCCTTTGGGCTAGCGGACGCACAGATACGCAGTATTTT
- 14 - TRBJ2-1 TRBV19 CASSMVGSYNEQFF TGTGCCAGTAGTATGGTCGGCTCCTACAATGAGCAGTTCTTC
TRBD2 14 - TRBJ2-7 TRBV5-6 CASSEGLADYEQYF TGTGCCAGCAGCGAGGGACTAGCGGACTACGAGCAGTACTTC
- 12 - TRBJ2-2 TRBV19 CASSDRAGELFF TGTGCCAGTAGCGATCGGGCCGGGGAGCTGTTTTTT
TRBD2 16 - TRBJ2-4 TRBV2 CASREKLAERKNIQYF TGTGCCAGCAGGGAAAAACTAGCGGAGCGGAAAAACATTCAGTACTTC
- 15 - TRBJ2-2 TRBV7-9 CARGPPGANTGELFF TGTGCCAGGGGGCCACCAGGTGCCAACACCGGGGAGCTGTTTTTT
- 14 - TRBJ2-5 TRBV28 CASWAPDDLGTQYF TGTGCCAGCTGGGCCCCGGATGACCTGGGGACCCAGTACTTC
TRBD2 14 few TRBJ2-7 TRBV20-1 CSASLASGGREQYF TGCAGTGCTAGTCTGGCTAGCGGGGGCCGCGAGCAGTACTTC
TRBD1 15 - TRBJ2-7 TRBV5-1 CASSLSGTGIYEQYF TGCGCCAGCAGCTTGTCCGGGACAGGGATCTACGAGCAGTACTTC
TRBD1 16 - TRBJ1-1 TRBV7-7 CASNRTGGTMNTEAFF TGTGCCAGCAACCGGACAGGGGGGACCATGAACACTGAAGCTTTCTTT
- 15 - TRBJ2-3 TRBV6-5 CASRHTGDSTDTQYF TGTGCCAGCAGGCACACAGGGGACTCCACAGATACGCAGTATTTT
TRBD1 14 few TRBJ2-3 TRBV2 CASLRGTGTDTQYF TGTGCCAGCCTCCGAGGGACAGGCACAGATACGCAGTATTTT
- 15 few TRBJ2-7 TRBV5-1 CASSLVAASSYEQYF TGCGCCAGCAGCTTGGTGGCAGCTAGCTCCTACGAGCAGTACTTC
TRBD2 15 - TRBJ2-1 TRBV7-9 CASSPLGLAGGEQFF TGTGCCAGCAGCCCACTCGGACTAGCGGGAGGGGAGCAGTTCTTC
TRBD2 15 - TRBJ2-7 TRBV27 CASSLASGRASEQYF TGTGCCAGCAGTTTAGCTAGCGGGAGGGCCTCCGAGCAGTACTTC
TRBD1 12 - TRBJ2-7 TRBV9 CASSGQGNEQYF TGTGCCAGCAGCGGACAGGGGAACGAGCAGTACTTC
TRBD1 14 - TRBJ1-1 TRBV2 CASRGQGAGTEAFF TGTGCCAGCAGGGGACAGGGGGCGGGAACTGAAGCTTTCTTT
- 17 - TRBJ1-4 TRBV10-1 CASSEVGALLWTEKLFF TGCGCCAGCAGTGAAGTGGGGGCGCTTTTGTGGACTGAAAAACTGTTTTTT
TRBD1 13 - TRBJ2-4 TRBV28 CASSFTGGNIQYF TGTGCCAGCAGTTTCACAGGGGGGAACATTCAGTACTTC
- 15 - TRBJ1-1 TRBV27 CASSQQAELNTEAFF TGTGCCAGCAGTCAACAGGCGGAACTGAACACTGAAGCTTTCTTT
- 12 - TRBJ1-5 TRBV19 CASSYSNQPQHF TGTGCCAGTTCTTATAGCAATCAGCCCCAGCATTTT
TRBD2 15 - TRBJ2-1 TRBV4-2 CASSRLLAGVDEQFF TGTGCCAGCAGCCGCCTACTAGCGGGAGTGGATGAGCAGTTCTTC
- 13 - TRBJ1-6 TRBV2 CASRQGLNSPLHF TGTGCCAGCAGACAGGGTTTGAATTCACCCCTCCACTTT
- 16 - TRBJ1-1 TRBV5-1 CASSLGRDTMKTEAFF TGCGCCAGCAGCTTGGGCAGGGACACAATGAAGACTGAAGCTTTCTTT
TRBD1 14 - TRBJ1-2 TRBV24-1 CATRPGQGPYGYTF TGTGCCACCAGACCGGGACAGGGCCCCTATGGCTACACCTTC
TRBD2 16 - TRBJ2-2 TRBV19 CASRTSGSVDTGELFF TGTGCCAGTAGGACTAGCGGGAGTGTCGACACCGGGGAGCTGTTTTTT
- 15 once TRBJ2-3 TRBV6-5 CASNPGTRNTDTQYF TGTGCCAGCAACCCGGGGACAAGGAACACAGATACGCAGTATTTT
- 13 - TRBJ2-5 TRBV3-1/TRBV3-2 CASSQVGAKTQYF TGTGCCAGCAGCCAAGTAGGGGCGAAGACCCAGTACTTC
- 14 once TRBJ1-6 TRBV28 CASSAFQLNSPLHF TGTGCCAGCAGTGCTTTCCAGTTAAATTCACCCCTCCACTTT
TRBD1 13 - TRBJ2-7 TRBV12-3/TRBV12-4 CASRQTGGYEQYF TGTGCCAGCAGACAAACAGGGGGCTACGAGCAGTACTTC
TRBD1 14 - TRBJ1-4 TRBV12-5 CASGQGQGNEKLFF TGTGCTAGTGGCCAGGGACAGGGAAATGAAAAACTGTTTTTT
TRBD2 15 - TRBJ2-7 TRBV30 CAWRDTGTSTYEQYF TGTGCCTGGCGAGATACCGGGACTAGCACCTACGAGCAGTACTTC
TRBD2 18 - TRBJ2-3 TRBV24-1 CATSGVLAGGASTDTQYF TGTGCCACCAGTGGCGTACTAGCGGGGGGGGCTAGCACAGATACGCAGTATTTT